The subject of this entry is one T cell receptor (beta chain). A much larger clone differs from this one at a single base, so this may be a read error. Moderate-to-severe activity, CAS ≥3, NOSPECS ≥4 and a duration under 3 months were seen in donors with ophthalmopathy. PBMCs had their origin in fresh peripheral blood (roughly 10 ml). As the template, RNA transcripts were used to amplify TCR beta CDR3 regions. Investigators did first-round RT-PCR with HTBI primers, then second-round multiplex PCR. TCRdb reprocessed the multiplex PCR reads with MiXCR, giving one entry per CDR3 protein. In the table there are around 670,000 distinct CDR3 sequences, 40% of which are singletons. This sample was included in a study of Graves' ophthalmopathy and Graves' hyperthyroidism. Source material: peripheral blood. This receptor was obtained from an adult man with Graves' ophthalmopathy.

CDR3 in DNA: TGTGCCGGCAGCGAAAGCACCGGGTCTGGACGGGAGACCCAGTACTTC. It codes for CAGSESTGSGRETQYF. The V gene is TRBV2, the J gene TRBJ2-5; D ambiguous. The length of the CDR3 is 16 residues. Germline V gene lookup returns CDR1 SNHLY and CDR2 FYNNEI.